This TCR beta chain was profiled in a study of control samples from healthy donors and cancer patients. Profiling relied on immunoSEQ multiplex PCR, and the TCRdb table lists in-frame clones only, not all of them. Found here are about 140,000 clones, almost 90% of them singletons; the top ten hold more than 1.5%. V shed 2 bases and J shed 4 bases, with 5 bases lying between them. Germline CDR1 MGHRA, CDR2 YSYEKL. The CDR3 runs to 12 residues. The source material was blood. J is TRBJ1-1 and V is TRBV4-1, with D hard to call. The clonotype comes from a man between 18 and 35 years old in good health. CDR3 amino acids: CASSQLGTEAFF. The CDR3 coding sequence is TGCGCCAGCAGCCAATTGGGCACTGAAGCTTTCTTT.